The 10 T cell receptor beta chains presented below share a single source sample, sequenced in a study of blood T cells in healthy people across ages. Using a J-beta primer mix together with a sample-barcoded 5' primer, a second PCR was run for roughly 7 to 11 cycles. TCRdb re-analysed the 5' RACE reads in MiXCR, keeping a single row per CDR3 protein. The sample lists 540,000 or so distinct CDR3 sequences, roughly 28% occurring once. Material for sequencing was blood. These receptors were obtained from a woman between 70 and 85 years old in good health.

The V gene is TRBV5-1, the J gene TRBJ1-5; 7 nucleotides line up with TRBD1. The CDR3 totals 15 residues. V trimming: 4 bases; J trimming: 0 bases; junction bases outside the gene matches: 4. Germline CDR1 SGHRS, CDR2 YFSETQ. The CDR3 DNA reads as TGCGCCAGCAGCCGGGACAGCCATAGCAATCAGCCCCAGCATTTT. It is translated as CASSRDSHSNQPQHF.

The sample holds many counts of this clonotype. The J gene is TRBJ2-2, the V gene TRBV20-1; TRBD2 matches at 8 bases. V shed 6 bases, J shed 0 bases, and the junction held 6 bases outside the gene matches. This CDR3 comprises 15 residues. Germline V gives CDR1 DFQATT, CDR2 SNEGSKA (reference sequence). CDR3 DNA sequence: TGCAGTGCCGGATCTAGCGGGTCGAACACCGGGGAGCTGTTTTTT. Amino acids: CSAGSSGSNTGELFF.

V and J are TRBV12-3 or TRBV12-4 and TRBJ1-1; perhaps TRBD1 as D (5 bases). V was cut by 6 bases and J by 5 bases, with 16 bases left in between. The CDR3 has 14 residues. The CDR3 loop reads CASSPVGGVTEAFF. The CDR3 region has the DNA TGTGCCAGCAGCCCCGTGGGGGGAGTGACTGAAGCTTTCTTT.

The V gene is TRBV7-2, the J gene TRBJ2-7, with D perhaps given as TRBD1 or TRBD2 (5 bases each). The CDR3 consists of 15 residues. Per the germline V gene, CDR1 is SGHTA and CDR2 is FQGNSA. V lost 5 bases and J 6 bases, leaving 20 bases between the germline ends. In DNA form, the CDR3 reads TGTGCCAGCAGCCCGATCTTGGGGGTTTCTGGCGAGCAGTACTTC. Protein sequence: CASSPILGVSGEQYF.

In DNA form, the CDR3 reads TGCAGCGTTGAAAGGGGAGGCACTGAAGCTTTCTTT. Its translation: CSVERGGTEAFF. The chain has TRBV29-1 and TRBJ1-1; tentatively, D is TRBD1 (5 bases). The germline V gene encodes CDR1 SQVTM and CDR2 ANQGSEA. This CDR3 spans 12 amino acids. Trimming pared 2 bases from V and 4 bases from J, leaving 8 bases between.

This clonotype came up a few times. A read error may account for a junction end that differs from germline. The chain joins TRBV7-2 to TRBJ1-2, with D possibly matching TRBD1 (6 bases). The CDR3 runs to 14 residues. CDR1 and CDR2 (germline): SGHTA, FQGNSA. This CDR3 is CASSQGQASHGYTF. The CDR3 bases are TGCGCCAGCAGCCAGGGGCAGGCATCTCACGGCTACACCTTC.

The CDR3 spells CASSQDPAGGTMDTQYF. The DNA for the CDR3 is TGTGCCAGCAGCCAAGATCCAGCGGGGGGGACGATGGATACGCAGTATTTT. This sequence joins TRBV14 and TRBJ2-3; TRBD2 matches at 10 bases. The CDR3 has 17 amino acids. V was pared by 0 bases and J by 6 bases, with 9 bases of the junction left unmatched. Germline values: CDR1 SGHDN, CDR2 FVKESK.

The chain's CDR3 is CASSLRLAGGPTTGELFF. The DNA for the CDR3 is TGTGCCAGCAGTTTAAGGCTAGCGGGAGGACCTACCACCGGGGAGCTGTTTTTT. The chain recombines TRBV11-2 with TRBJ2-2; 11 bases align to TRBD2. V lost 6 bases to trimming and J lost 4 bases; unmatched junction nucleotides: 13. This CDR3 region has 18 residues. Per germline, CDR1 SGHAT and CDR2 FQNNGV.

J is TRBJ2-1 and V is TRBV7-2, with D possibly called TRBD1 or TRBD2 (5 bases each). The DNA end is a closer match to TRBJ2-7, so the J assignment may be wrong. The CDR3 extends over 15 amino acids. Germline V lookup: CDR1 SGHTA, CDR2 FQGNSA. CDR3 DNA sequence: TGTGCCAGCAGCTTAGTCCCCGGGGCAAATTACGAGCAGTACTTC. Protein product: CASSLVPGANYEQYF.

With respect to this clonotype: A junction end diverges from the germline sequence, so it may reflect a read error. CDR3 amino acids: CTSSQDPHSYEQYF. For the CDR3, the DNA is TGTACCAGCAGCCAAGATCCACACTCCTACGAGCAGTACTTC. The chain couples TRBV3-1 to TRBJ2-5; D gene uncertain. The tail of the sequence fits TRBJ2-7 better, so the J call may be wrong. CDR1 is LGHDT and CDR2 is YNNKEL in the germline V gene (reference sequence). The CDR3 is made up of 14 amino acids.